These 18 T cell receptor beta chains share one sample of origin, sequenced in a study of T-cell reconstitution after alpha-beta-depleted transplantation in children. A TCRbeta library incorporating unique molecular identifiers was prepared. TCRdb analysed the PCR reads with MiXCR anew, one entry per CDR3 protein. Of approximately 340,000 distinct CDR3 sequences in the sample, approximately 10% are singletons; the top ten hold around 2.3%. Sequenced here: PBMCs from the stem cell graft donor, sampled from the stem cell graft. These receptor sequences come from a human donor who donated a stem cell graft to a child with acute lymphoblastic leukemia.

The chain employs TRBV6-5 and TRBJ2-1; D gene ambiguous. The CDR3 runs 16 residues. The ends were cut back, 2 bases at V and 4 bases at J, with 15 bases in the middle. CDR1 and CDR2 (germline): MNHEY, SVGAGI. CDR3 in DNA: TGTGCCAGCAGTTACGGGCCCCCGGGCTCTTACAATGAGCAGTTCTTC. Translated: CASSYGPPGSYNEQFF.

In this sample, this clonotype turned up many times. CDR3 amino acids: CASSPDSLNTEAFF. DNA for the CDR3: TGCGCCAGCAGCCCGGACTCACTGAACACTGAAGCTTTCTTT. This chain connects TRBV4-1 to TRBJ1-1; D gene uncertain. Trimming cost V 4 bases and J 0 bases, with 9 bases left between them. The CDR3 extends over 14 amino acids. Germline CDR1 and CDR2: MGHRA and YSYEKL.

This clonotype was seen many times. The CDR3 is CASSSDSKTNEKLFF. In nucleotides, the CDR3 is TGTGCCAGCAGCTCCGACAGCAAAACTAATGAAAAACTGTTTTTT. V is TRBV7-2 and J is TRBJ1-4, with D tentatively TRBD1 (5 bases). Germline V gives CDR1 SGHTA, CDR2 FQGNSA. The CDR3 runs 15 residues. V lost 4 bases, J lost 1 base, and 10 bases lay in between.

The table lists this clonotype with a few counts. The rearrangement joins TRBV7-2 to TRBJ2-1, with D hard to call. Trimming removed 4 bases from V and 3 bases from J, with 10 bases in between. Germline V lookup: CDR1 SGHTA, CDR2 FQGNSA. The CDR3 extends over 14 amino acids. The CDR3 region has the DNA TGTGCCAGCAGCTCGATTTCAGGCTACAATGAGCAGTTCTTC. Its protein is CASSSISGYNEQFF.

This clonotype was found a few times. The chain carries TRBV21-1 and TRBJ1-6. TRBV21-1 corresponds to a pseudogene. The length of the CDR3 is 18 residues. Here the CDR3 DNA reads TGTGCCAGCAGCCGGCGGGACTCCATAAGCTCCTATAATTCACCCCTCCACTTT. It codes for CASSRRDSISSYNSPLHF.

V usage is TRBV7-6 and J usage is TRBJ1-3, with 7 nucleotides matching TRBD1. CDR3 length equals 16 residues. V shed 4 bases, J shed 0 bases, and the junction held 6 bases outside the gene matches. CDR1 SGHVS and CDR2 FNYEAQ come from the germline V gene. CDR3 residues: CASSWGDSSSGNTIYF. The CDR3 bases are TGTGCCAGCAGCTGGGGGGACAGCAGCTCTGGAAACACCATATATTTT.

The J gene is TRBJ2-7, the V gene TRBV5-5; 10 bases line up with TRBD1. The CDR3 consists of 14 residues. V trimming: 4 bases; J trimming: 4 bases; junction bases outside the gene matches: 5. CDR1 and CDR2 (germline): SGHKS, YYEKEE (reference sequence). CDR3 amino acids: CASSITGQGYEQYF. Written as DNA, the CDR3 is TGTGCCAGCAGCATAACGGGACAGGGGTACGAGCAGTACTTC.

The rearrangement uses TRBV20-1 and TRBJ1-3, with D unclear. V lost 5 bases, J lost 4 bases, and 12 bases lay in between. In germline, CDR1 is DFQATT, CDR2 SNEGSKA (reference sequence). The CDR3 has 13 amino acids. Here the CDR3 reads CSAWPGLGNTIYF. As DNA, the CDR3 is TGCAGTGCTTGGCCCGGTTTGGGAAACACCATATATTTT.

This chain connects TRBV5-1 to TRBJ2-1; TRBD2 matches 11 bases. The J segment lost 1 base and the V segment lost 0 bases, leaving 3 bases of the junction unmatched. Germline CDR1 is SGHRS and CDR2 is YFSETQ. The CDR3 is 17 amino acids. The CDR3 is CASSLAASGRSYNEQFF. The CDR3 DNA reads as TGCGCCAGCAGCTTGGCCGCTAGCGGGAGGTCCTACAATGAGCAGTTCTTC.

The rearrangement joins TRBV11-2 to TRBJ2-1; D gene uncertain. V lost 5 bases to trimming and J lost 8 bases, with 13 bases between them. CDR3 length: 13 amino acids. The germline V gene has CDR1 SGHAT and CDR2 FQNNGV. The DNA for the CDR3 is TGTGCCAGCAGCCGCCTTGGTCGGGATGAGCAGTTCTTC. Protein: CASSRLGRDEQFF. Combining the CDR3 with reference TRBV11-2 and TRBJ2-1 gives the whole variable domain EAGVAQSPRYKIIEKRQSVAFWCNPISGHATLYWYQQILGQGPKLLIQFQNNGVVDDSQLPKDRFSAERLKGVDSTLKIQPAKLEDSAVYLCASSRLGRDEQFFGPGTRLTVL.

In regard to this clonotype: One junction end does not reproduce the germline sequence, and a read error may be involved. The chain is built from TRBV12-3 or TRBV12-4 and TRBJ2-7, with TRBD2 matching over 11 bases. This CDR3 has 18 residues. CDR3 amino acids: CTSSLIARTSGLSYEQYF. DNA of the CDR3: TGTACCAGCAGTTTAATCGCCCGGACTAGCGGGCTCTCCTACGAGCAGTACTTC.

J is TRBJ2-1 and V is TRBV7-2; 11 bases map to TRBD2. This CDR3 contains 17 residues. From germline, CDR1 is SGHTA and CDR2 FQGNSA. V shed 3 bases and J 7 bases; nucleotides not matched to a gene: 11. CDR3 DNA: TGTGCCAGCAGCTTCGAATGGACTAGCGGGTATAGGAATGAGCAGTTCTTC. Protein sequence: CASSFEWTSGYRNEQFF. The full variable domain, rest sourced from reference TRBV7-2 and TRBJ2-1, is GAGVSQSPSNKVTEKGKDVELRCDPISGHTALYWYRQSLGQGLEFLIYFQGNSAPDKSGLPSDRFSAERTGGSVSTLTIQRTQQEDSAVYLCASSFEWTSGYRNEQFFGPGTRLTVL.

At least ten counts were recorded for this clonotype. CDR3 loop: CASSHGQPLMNTEAFF. In nucleotides, the CDR3 is TGCGCCAGCAGCCATGGACAGCCTCTAATGAACACTGAAGCTTTCTTT. The genes are TRBV4-1 and TRBJ1-1; tentative D call: TRBD1 (6 bases). This CDR3 is 16 amino acids long. Germline-derived CDR1 and CDR2 are MGHRA and YSYEKL. With 3 bases removed from V and 0 bases from J, the gap between germline ends came to 14 bases.

The V and J genes are TRBV20-1 and TRBJ2-5; the match to TRBD1 covers 10 bases. CDR1 and CDR2 from the germline V gene are DFQATT and SNEGSKA (reference sequence). V dropped 5 bases and J dropped 6; count of bases not matched to a gene: 6. There are 13 residues in the CDR3. The CDR3 bases are TGCAGTGCTTTGGACAGGGGGGTACAGACCCAGTACTTC. Protein sequence: CSALDRGVQTQYF.

There are many counts of this clonotype. The V gene is TRBV5-1, the J gene TRBJ2-2, with TRBD2 matching 7 bases. The V gene's germline CDR1 is SGHRS and CDR2 YFSETQ. Losses at the gene ends were 3 bases for V and 4 bases for J; bases not matched to a gene: 9. The CDR3 is 16 amino acids. Here the CDR3 reads CASSSSSGAGTGELFF. As DNA, the CDR3 is TGCGCCAGCAGCTCCTCTAGCGGAGCTGGCACCGGGGAGCTGTTTTTT.

This sequence joins TRBV19 and TRBJ2-7; D is possibly TRBD1 (5 bases). The CDR3 is made up of 16 amino acids. Between the trimmed V and J ends, which lost 3 bases and 6 bases, there was a span of 21 bases. Germline V gives CDR1 LNHDA, CDR2 SQIVND (reference sequence). CDR3: CASSIGQGLDVVEQYF. The CDR3, as DNA: TGTGCCAGTAGTATCGGGCAGGGTCTAGATGTGGTCGAGCAGTACTTC. The full variable domain, completed using reference TRBV19 and TRBJ2-7, is DGGITQSPKYLFRKEGQNVTLSCEQNLNHDAMYWYRQDPGQGLRLIYYSQIVNDFQKGDIAEGYSVSREKKESFPLTVTSAQKNPTAFYLCASSIGQGLDVVEQYFGPGTRLTVT.

In its sample, this clonotype was seen a few times. This chain uses TRBV12-3 or TRBV12-4 with TRBJ2-5; D is unclear. The CDR3 contains 15 residues. Trimming left V 6 bases short and J 7 bases short, with 21 bases between. This CDR3 reads CASSLPDRAGRTQYF. CDR3 nucleotides: TGTGCCAGCAGCCTGCCGGACCGCGCCGGAAGGACCCAGTACTTC.

Here the CDR3 DNA reads TGTGCCAGCAGCGCGGGGGATGGCAATCAGCCCCAGCATTTT. It specifies CASSAGDGNQPQHF. This chain connects TRBV7-8 to TRBJ1-5, with D possibly being TRBD1 (5 bases). Germline assignment: CDR1 SGHVS and CDR2 FQNEAQ. The CDR3 loop spans 14 amino acids. The V gene lost 5 bases and the J gene lost 2 bases, with 10 bases spanning the gap.